This is a list of T cell receptor beta chains from one sample in a study of blood T cell repertoires in COVID-19. Profiled with immunoSEQ multiplex PCR; TCRdb holds only in-frame clones, not every one. This table has about 300,000 clones, approximately 90% appearing once. The sequenced sample was PBMCs or T cells enriched from blood (not recorded which). Source of these receptors: a man younger than 45 who had recovered from COVID-19. The CDR3 runs from the conserved cysteine through the conserved F or W. Fields, in order: V gene, J gene, clone size, D gene, CDR3 protein, CDR3 DNA. A D gene is named only where the DNA matches it firmly. Part of the rows lack a size; the others show once, few, many or a class for expanded clones.

TRBV7-9	TRBJ2-3	once	-	CASSPRGDTQYF	TGTGCCAGCAGTCCCAGGGGTGATACGCAGTATTTT
TRBV6-4	TRBJ2-1	-	TRBD2	CASRKTSGSGDEQFF	TGTGCCAGCAGGAAAACTAGCGGGAGTGGGGATGAGCAGTTCTTC
TRBV14	TRBJ2-1	-	TRBD1	CASSQDGTVYNEQFF	TGTGCCAGCAGCCAAGACGGGACAGTTTACAATGAGCAGTTCTTC
TRBV27	TRBJ1-4	once	TRBD1	CASSSYSHRGTNEKLFF	TGTGCCAGCAGTTCATACTCCCACAGGGGGACTAATGAAAAACTGTTTTTT
TRBV29-1	TRBJ2-1	-	-	CSVEHRVGWGEQFF	TGCAGCGTTGAACACAGGGTAGGATGGGGTGAGCAGTTCTTC
TRBV28	TRBJ1-6	-	-	CASSHLQGSWSPLHF	TGTGCCAGCAGTCACCTACAGGGATCGTGGTCACCCCTCCACTTT
TRBV6-5	TRBJ2-2	-	TRBD1	CASSRTGGDGELFF	TGTGCCAGCAGTCGGACAGGGGGGGACGGGGAGCTGTTTTTT
TRBV19	TRBJ2-1	-	-	CASSYREGYNEQFF	TGTGCCAGTAGTTACAGGGAGGGTTACAATGAGCAGTTCTTC
TRBV27	TRBJ1-1	-	-	CASSLGGPNTEAFF	TGTGCCAGCAGTTTGGGGGGGCCGAACACTGAAGCTTTCTTT
TRBV19	TRBJ1-2	-	-	CASSIDQGLARDGYTF	TGTGCCAGTAGTATAGATCAGGGACTTGCCAGGGATGGCTACACCTTC
TRBV5-1	TRBJ1-2	-	-	CASSLDRGGESYGYTF	TGCGCCAGCAGCTTGGACCGCGGCGGAGAATCCTATGGCTACACCTTC
TRBV14	TRBJ2-1	-	TRBD1	CASSHRTGNPNEQFF	TGTGCCAGCAGCCACCGGACAGGGAACCCCAATGAGCAGTTCTTC
TRBV24-1	TRBJ2-1	once	-	CATSDLGTNNEQFF	TGTGCCACCAGTGATTTGGGGACAAACAATGAGCAGTTCTTC
TRBV21-1	TRBJ2-3	-	-	CASSKAPTSASTDTQYF	TGTGCCAGCAGCAAAGCGCCGACTAGCGCTAGCACAGATACGCAGTATTTT
TRBV28	TRBJ2-3	-	TRBD2	CASTPGLASWYTQYF	TGTGCCAGCACCCCGGGACTAGCATCATGGTATACGCAGTATTTT
TRBV3-1/TRBV3-2	TRBJ1-1	-	-	CASSRVNTEAFF	TGTGCCAGCAGCCGAGTGAACACTGAAGCTTTCTTT
TRBV28	TRBJ1-5	-	-	CATLMGGADSNQPQHF	TGTGCCACCCTGATGGGGGGGGCTGATAGCAATCAGCCCCAGCATTTT
TRBV20-1	TRBJ2-2	-	-	CSARGTLNTGELFF	TGCAGTGCTCGTGGGACACTGAACACCGGGGAGCTGTTTTTT
TRBV2	TRBJ2-2	-	-	CASLTGNTGELFF	TGTGCCAGCCTGACAGGAAACACCGGGGAGCTGTTTTTT
TRBV2	TRBJ1-3	-	-	CASSQGHVLSGNTIYF	TGTGCCAGCAGTCAGGGACATGTACTCTCTGGAAACACCATATATTTT
TRBV25-1	TRBJ1-2	-	TRBD1	CASSGTWTGAYGYTF	TGTGCCAGCAGTGGGACGTGGACAGGGGCCTATGGCTACACCTTC
TRBV6-6	TRBJ1-4	-	TRBD1	CASSGGTGREKLFF	TGTGCCAGCAGTGGAGGGACAGGGAGGGAAAAACTGTTTTTT
TRBV12-5	TRBJ1-2	-	-	CASGLAGYGYTF	TGTGCTAGTGGTTTGGCAGGATATGGCTACACCTTC
TRBV7-9	TRBJ2-2	once	-	CASTNPLGELFF	TGTGCCAGCACCAACCCCCTCGGGGAGCTGTTTTTT
TRBV5-6	TRBJ1-1	once	TRBD1	CASSLEQGAGQAFF	TGTGCCAGCAGCTTGGAACAGGGGGCCGGTCAAGCTTTCTTT
TRBV27	TRBJ1-1	-	TRBD1	CASRPRGQGGTEAFF	TGTGCCAGCAGACCGAGAGGACAGGGTGGCACTGAAGCTTTCTTT
TRBV4-1	TRBJ1-1	-	TRBD1	CASSQKGATEAFF	TGCGCCAGCAGCCAAAAGGGGGCGACTGAAGCTTTCTTT
TRBV5-4	TRBJ1-1	-	TRBD1	CASRATGGIAFF	TGTGCCAGCAGGGCAACAGGGGGCATAGCTTTCTTT
TRBV10-3	TRBJ1-5	once	TRBD1	CAISPGGAGNQPQHF	TGTGCCATCAGCCCAGGGGGCGCCGGTAATCAGCCCCAGCATTTT
TRBV6-5	TRBJ1-3	-	-	CASIGGGTEGNTIYF	TGTGCCAGCATCGGGGGAGGAACGGAGGGAAACACCATATATTTT
TRBV11-3	TRBJ2-7	-	TRBD2	CASSTAGTSGSFEYF	TGTGCCAGCAGCACCGCCGGGACTAGCGGGAGTTTTGAGTACTTC
TRBV5-6	TRBJ2-1	-	TRBD1	CASSLAGQAKYYEQFF	TGTGCCAGCAGCTTAGCCGGACAGGCTAAATATTATGAGCAGTTCTTC
TRBV20-1	TRBJ2-3	-	-	CSAEVQGPQYF	TGCAGTGCTGAGGTACAGGGTCCGCAGTATTTT
TRBV6-6	TRBJ2-1	few	TRBD2	CASSPRLAGGPGYNEQFF	TGTGCCAGCAGTCCTAGACTAGCGGGAGGGCCGGGGTACAATGAGCAGTTCTTC
TRBV19	TRBJ1-5	-	TRBD1	CASRDRGRQPQHF	TGTGCCAGTAGAGACAGGGGGCGTCAGCCCCAGCATTTT
TRBV19	TRBJ2-5	-	-	CASSIQGLSQETQYF	TGTGCCAGTAGTATTCAGGGTCTAAGCCAAGAGACCCAGTACTTC
TRBV12-5	TRBJ1-1	-	-	CASGFSRAGATEAFF	TGTGCTAGTGGTTTCTCCAGGGCGGGAGCCACTGAAGCTTTCTTT
TRBV7-6	TRBJ2-5	-	TRBD1	CASSPRDSRETQYF	TGTGCCAGCAGCCCACGGGACAGTCGGGAGACCCAGTACTTC
TRBV2	TRBJ1-6	-	-	CASSEGRDRSPLHF	TGTGCCAGCAGTGAGGGCAGGGATAGATCACCCCTCCACTTT
TRBV30	TRBJ2-5	-	-	CAWSVPSAQYF	TGTGCCTGGAGTGTACCCTCGGCCCAGTACTTC
TRBV30	TRBJ1-4	once	-	CAWDKGVGGKLFF	TGTGCCTGGGATAAAGGAGTTGGTGGGAAACTGTTTTTT
TRBV15	TRBJ2-5	-	TRBD2	CATSPLWGGYQETQYF	TGTGCCACCAGCCCCCTCTGGGGGGGTTACCAAGAGACCCAGTACTTC
TRBV29-1	TRBJ1-1	-	TRBD1	CSVCRDRVTEAFF	TGCAGCGTTTGTCGGGACAGGGTTACTGAAGCTTTCTTT
TRBV7-8	TRBJ2-7	-	-	CASSFQSGGTYEQYF	TGTGCCAGCAGCTTTCAATCAGGGGGGACCTACGAGCAGTACTTC
TRBV6-5	TRBJ1-1	-	TRBD1	CAVRDRAPNTEAFF	TGTGCTGTAAGAGACAGGGCCCCGAACACTGAAGCTTTCTTT
TRBV29-1	TRBJ2-5	-	TRBD1	CSVESGTGETQYF	TGCAGCGTTGAATCCGGGACAGGAGAGACCCAGTACTTC
TRBV18	TRBJ1-5	-	-	CASSPGSNQPQHF	TGTGCCAGCTCACCGGGCAGCAATCAGCCCCAGCATTTT
TRBV19	TRBJ2-5	-	-	CASSRTQGSQETQYF	TGTGCCAGTAGCCGAACCCAGGGGTCTCAAGAGACCCAGTACTTC
TRBV5-1	TRBJ2-7	-	TRBD1	CASSGPRGQGTDYEQYF	TGCGCCAGCAGCGGCCCAAGGGGACAGGGGACCGACTACGAGCAGTACTTC
TRBV3-1/TRBV3-2	TRBJ1-6	-	-	CASSQSVGASYNSPLHF	TGTGCCAGCAGCCAATCGGTAGGGGCGTCCTATAATTCACCCCTCCACTTT
TRBV29-1	TRBJ2-7	-	TRBD1	CSVEGIAGTGTYEQYF	TGCAGCGTTGAAGGTATAGCCGGGACAGGGACATACGAGCAGTACTTC
TRBV3-1/TRBV3-2	TRBJ1-2	-	-	CASSQTEAGYTF	TGTGCCAGCAGCCAAACAGAAGCTGGCTACACCTTC
TRBV20-1	TRBJ2-4	-	-	CSASRGARDIQYF	TGCAGTGCTAGTCGGGGGGCCCGAGACATTCAGTACTTC
TRBV19	TRBJ2-1	once	TRBD2	CASSPEASGYNEQFF	TGTGCCAGTAGCCCTGAGGCTAGCGGGTACAATGAGCAGTTCTTC
TRBV21-1	TRBJ2-3	once	-	CASSKEVRGNTDTQYF	TGTGCCAGCAGCAAAGAGGTCAGGGGAAACACAGATACGCAGTATTTT
TRBV5-6	TRBJ2-1	-	-	CASSWWGAGEQFF	TGTGCCAGCAGCTGGTGGGGCGCGGGGGAGCAGTTCTTC
TRBV28	TRBJ2-3	once	TRBD1	CASREQGAGDTQYF	TGTGCCAGCAGGGAACAGGGGGCCGGAGATACGCAGTATTTT
TRBV6-5	TRBJ1-5	-	-	CASSYSIGSNQPQHF	TGTGCCAGCAGTTACTCGATCGGTAGCAATCAGCCCCAGCATTTT